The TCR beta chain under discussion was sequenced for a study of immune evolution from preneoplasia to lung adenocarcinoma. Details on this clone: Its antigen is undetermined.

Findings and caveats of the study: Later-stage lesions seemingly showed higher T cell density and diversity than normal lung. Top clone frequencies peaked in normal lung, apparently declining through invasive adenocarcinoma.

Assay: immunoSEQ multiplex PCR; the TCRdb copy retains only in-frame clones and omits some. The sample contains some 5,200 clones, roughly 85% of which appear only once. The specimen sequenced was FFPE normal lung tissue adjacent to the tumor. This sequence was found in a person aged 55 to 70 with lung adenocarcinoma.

The CDR3 here is CASSSVKTQYF. The CDR3 DNA sequence: TGTGCCAGCAGTAGTGTTAAGACCCAGTACTTC. The V and J genes are TRBV7-3 and TRBJ2-5, with D unresolved. V dropped 6 bases and J dropped 6 bases, with 8 bases sitting between them. In germline, CDR1 is SGHTA, CDR2 FQGTGA. This CDR3 spans 11 amino acids.